These 27 T cell receptor beta chains were all obtained from the same sample, sequenced in a study of Ad26.COV2.S vaccination and SARS-CoV-2 variants. Some clones are missing from TCRdb's copy, which holds only in-frame ones; the method was immunoSEQ multiplex PCR. This sample carries a few hundred thousand clones, more than 75% of them seen once, and the ten largest clones take around 3%. As to treatment: approximately 18 received Ad26.COV2.S at low or high dose, single or two shots; five or six received placebo; per-sample allocation not given. Collection of samples fell on day 63 after the first vaccine or placebo injection. Source: peripheral blood, taken in a trial of Ad26.COV2.S vaccine versus placebo. The receptors were sampled from a person aged 18-60 years who received the Ad26.COV2.S COVID-19 vaccine or a placebo.

This sequence joins TRBV4-1 and TRBJ1-4, with TRBD1 identical over 8 bases. This CDR3 is built from 14 residues. J gave up 8 bases and V 6 bases, and 8 bases lay outside the gene matches. Per the germline V gene, CDR1 is MGHRA and CDR2 is YSYEKL. CDR3 coding DNA: TGCGCCAGCAGACAACAGGGGGTTAGAGAAAAACTGTTTTTT. This translates into CASRQQGVREKLFF.

This rearrangement joins TRBV7-8 to TRBJ1-2, with 8 nucleotides matching TRBD1. From germline, CDR1 is SGHVS and CDR2 FQNEAQ. This CDR3 comprises 17 residues. V lost 5 bases and J lost 0; bases outside the gene matches: 11. The CDR3 here is CASSGWIQGAANYGYTF. The DNA of the CDR3 is TGTGCCAGCAGCGGGTGGATTCAGGGGGCAGCTAACTATGGCTACACCTTC. Variable domain in full (rest from reference TRBV7-8 and TRBJ1-2): GAGVSQSPRYKVAKRGQDVALRCDPISGHVSLFWYQQALGQGPEFLTYFQNEAQLDKSGLPSDRFFAERPEGSVSTLKIQRTQQEDSAVYLCASSGWIQGAANYGYTFGSGTRLTVV.

The chain has TRBV4-3 and TRBJ1-4; D uncertain. The germline V and J ends were trimmed by 2 bases and 0 bases, with 7 bases remaining between them. The CDR3 loop spans 15 amino acids. Looked up from germline, CDR1 is LGHNA and CDR2 is YSLEER. This chain's CDR3 is CASSQSRSTNEKLFF. CDR3 nucleotides: TGCGCCAGCAGCCAATCCCGATCAACTAATGAAAAACTGTTTTTT.

The chain recombines TRBV7-8 with TRBJ1-3; TRBD1 might be the D (5 bases). Trimming removed 5 bases from V and 8 bases from J, with 19 bases in between. CDR3 size: 15 residues. From germline, CDR1 is SGHVS and CDR2 FQNEAQ. In nucleotides, the CDR3 is TGTGCCAGCAGCGCGTACAGGTCTAATGGTGACACCATATATTTT. It specifies CASSAYRSNGDTIYF.

The V call is TRBV6-2 or TRBV6-3, the J call TRBJ1-2, with a weak D call TRBD1 (5 bases). V was trimmed by 5 bases and J by 6 bases, leaving 10 bases between them. This CDR3 spans 12 amino acids. Germline loops: CDR1 MNHEY, CDR2 SVGEGT. The CDR3 spells CASSRGIDGYTF. The CDR3 DNA reads as TGTGCCAGCAGTCGGGGGATCGATGGCTACACCTTC.

In this sample, this clone turned up a few times. The rearrangement links TRBV29-1 to TRBJ2-5; D not certain. Germline-derived CDR1 and CDR2 are SQVTM and ANQGSEA. This CDR3 is built from 14 residues. V lost 5 bases, J lost 1 base, and 14 bases lay in between. The CDR3 nucleotides are TGCAGCGTTTTGCCCGAGGCCTCCCAAGAGACCCAGTACTTC. This gives the protein CSVLPEASQETQYF.

J is TRBJ2-5 and V is TRBV7-9, with 10 bases matching TRBD2. The CDR3 loop spans 15 amino acids. Losses at the gene ends were 4 bases for V and 2 bases for J; bases not matched to a gene: 4. CDR1 and CDR2 (germline): SEHNR, FQNEAQ (reference sequence). CDR3 residues: CASSSGLAKQETQYF. CDR3 DNA: TGTGCCAGCAGCTCGGGACTAGCGAAACAAGAGACCCAGTACTTC.

The chain uses TRBV9 and TRBJ1-6, with 12 bases fitting TRBD1. With V trimmed by 2 bases and J by 10 bases, 7 bases remained unmatched. The CDR3 spans 16 residues. Germline loops: CDR1 SGDLS, CDR2 YYNGEE. CDR3 nucleotide sequence: TGTGCCAGCAGCGTGGGGGACAGGGGGCTGGAATCACCCCTCCACTTT. This encodes CASSVGDRGLESPLHF.

The gene calls are TRBV7-9 and TRBJ1-5, with D hard to call. The CDR3 is 12 amino acids. V lost 1 base and J 8 bases, leaving 6 bases between the germline ends. Germline V gene lookup returns CDR1 SEHNR and CDR2 FQNEAQ (reference sequence). CDR3 DNA: TGTGCCAGCAGCTTAGTTGGCGAGCCCCAGCATTTT. It is translated as CASSLVGEPQHF.

The rearrangement links TRBV2 to TRBJ1-2; 8 bases agree with TRBD1. The J segment lost 1 base and the V segment lost 4 bases, leaving 5 bases of the junction unmatched. The CDR3 consists of 15 residues. The germline V gene encodes CDR1 SNHLY and CDR2 FYNNEI. The CDR3 sequence: CASSVGTGGNYGYTF. DNA for the CDR3: TGTGCCAGCAGTGTGGGGACAGGAGGTAACTATGGCTACACCTTC.

In this sample, this clone turned up once. The gene calls are TRBV28 and TRBJ2-5, with 7 bases matching TRBD2. CDR1 is MDHEN, CDR2 SYDVKM, per germline. V lost 6 bases to trimming and J lost 5 bases; unmatched junction nucleotides: 12. This CDR3 spans 15 amino acids. CDR3 amino acids: CASRSYRGEGETQYF. The DNA of the CDR3 is TGTGCCAGCAGGTCCTACCGAGGGGAGGGGGAGACCCAGTACTTC. The whole variable domain, remainder taken from reference TRBV28 and TRBJ2-5, is DVKVTQSSRYLVKRTGEKVFLECVQDMDHENMFWYRQDPGLGLRLIYFSYDVKMKEKGDIPEGYSVSREKKERFSLILESASTNQTSMYLCASRSYRGEGETQYFGPGTRLLVL.

This clone was counted a single time. The chain uses TRBV19 and TRBJ1-5; D is uncertain. V was clipped by 5 bases and J by 2 bases, with 4 bases between them. Germline CDR1 LNHDA, CDR2 SQIVND (reference sequence). CDR3 size: 12 residues. The CDR3 DNA reads TGTGCCAGTAGTTTTGGCAATCAGCCCCAGCATTTT. This encodes CASSFGNQPQHF.

The chain employs TRBV14 and TRBJ1-1; the D gene is possibly TRBD1 (5 bases). The germline V gene encodes CDR1 SGHDN and CDR2 FVKESK. With 0 bases removed from V and 6 bases from J, the gap between germline ends came to 11 bases. This CDR3 spans 14 amino acids. The CDR3 region has the DNA TGTGCCAGCAGCCAAGATTGGGGGGACGCTGAAGCTTTCTTT. It codes for CASSQDWGDAEAFF.

The chain combines TRBV24-1 with TRBJ2-1; 8 bases align to TRBD1. Losses at the gene ends were 9 bases for V and 8 bases for J; bases not matched to a gene: 8. Germline V gene data show CDR1 as KGHDR and CDR2 as SFDVKD. The CDR3 runs 13 residues. The chain's CDR3 is CATGNRGTHEQFF. The CDR3 DNA is TGTGCCACCGGAAACAGGGGGACCCATGAGCAGTTCTTC.

This clone was seen a handful of times. The rearrangement uses TRBV6-1 and TRBJ1-1, with 7 bases matching TRBD1. J gave up 4 bases and V 3 bases, and 5 bases lay outside the gene matches. CDR1 is MNHNS and CDR2 is SASEGT in the germline V gene. The CDR3 contains 14 residues. The CDR3 here is CASSEETGFTEAFF. CDR3 sequence (DNA): TGTGCCAGCAGTGAGGAGACAGGGTTCACTGAAGCTTTCTTT.

Only one count was recorded for this clone. CDR3 residues: CASSVESGTDTQYF. The CDR3 DNA is TGTGCCAGCAGCGTAGAGTCGGGGACAGATACGCAGTATTTT. This rearrangement joins TRBV9 to TRBJ2-3; D is perhaps TRBD2 (5 bases). The germline CDR1 and CDR2 sequences are SGDLS and YYNGEE. Trimming shortened V by 0 bases and J by 3 bases, and 8 bases separated the two germline ends. The CDR3 is made up of 14 amino acids.

Comment on this clone: One end of the junction fails to match germline, which may point to a read error. The gene calls are TRBV7-2 and TRBJ1-2; 7 nucleotides line up with TRBD1. This CDR3 spans 12 amino acids. CDR1 and CDR2 from the germline V gene are SGHTA and FQGNSA. The CDR3: CASSFVGGTATF. The CDR3 DNA is TGTGCCAGCAGCTTTGTTGGAGGGACAGCAACTTTC.

V gene TRBV9 combines with J gene TRBJ1-2; maybe TRBD1 (6 bases). Germline values: CDR1 SGDLS, CDR2 YYNGEE. Trimming shortened V by 0 bases and J by 5 bases, and 11 bases separated the two germline ends. CDR3 length equals 14 residues. CDR3: CASSVGDTPYGYTF. The CDR3 DNA reads TGTGCCAGCAGCGTAGGGGACACACCTTATGGCTACACCTTC. The complete variable domain, with remaining parts taken from reference TRBV9 and TRBJ1-2, reads DSGVTQTPKHLITATGQRVTLRCSPRSGDLSVYWYQQSLDQGLQFLIQYYNGEERAKGNILERFSAQQFPDLHSELNLSSLELGDSALYFCASSVGDTPYGYTFGSGTRLTVV.

V gene TRBV5-1 combines with J gene TRBJ1-1; the D gene is possibly TRBD1 (5 bases). The CDR3 runs to 14 residues. Germline CDR1 is SGHRS and CDR2 is YFSETQ. V was pared by 4 bases and J by 1 base, with 11 bases between. In DNA, the CDR3 is TGCGCCAGCAGCCCGAACACAGGGAACACTGAAGCTTTCTTT. This codes for CASSPNTGNTEAFF. Drawing the rest from reference TRBV5-1 and TRBJ1-1, the complete variable domain is KAGVTQTPRYLIKTRGQQVTLSCSPISGHRSVSWYQQTPGQGLQFLFEYFSETQRNKGNFPGRFSGRQFSNSRSEMNVSTLELGDSALYLCASSPNTGNTEAFFGQGTRLTVV.

The V call is TRBV3-1 (or the pseudogene TRBV3-2), the J call TRBJ2-2; D could derive from TRBD1 or TRBD2 (6 bases each). From germline, CDR1 is LGHDT and CDR2 YNNKEL (reference sequence). Trimming shortened V by 0 bases and J by 5 bases, and 16 bases separated the two germline ends. The CDR3 is 17 residues long. CDR3 loop: CASSQDLLGGRTGELFF. The CDR3 region has the DNA TGTGCCAGCAGCCAAGATTTATTGGGGGGCCGGACCGGGGAGCTGTTTTTT.

J is TRBJ2-3 and V is TRBV28, with D possibly being TRBD2 (6 bases). CDR1 MDHEN and CDR2 SYDVKM come from the germline V gene. Trimming cost V 5 bases and J 0 bases, with 30 bases left between them. This CDR3 spans 21 amino acids. The CDR3 region is CASSLIFRRIVADMSTDTQYF. CDR3 nucleotide sequence: TGTGCCAGCAGTCTCATTTTCAGGCGGATCGTAGCGGATATGAGCACAGATACGCAGTATTTT.

This sequence joins TRBV30 and TRBJ1-1; D not certain. Germline lookup yields CDR1 GTSNPN and CDR2 SVGIG (reference sequence). This CDR3 comprises 15 residues. V lost 4 bases and J 1 base, leaving 16 bases between the germline ends. The DNA of the CDR3 is TGTGCCTGGAACGCAGGAAGAGTATCGAACACTGAAGCTTTCTTT. It translates to CAWNAGRVSNTEAFF. The full variable domain, rest sourced from reference TRBV30 and TRBJ1-1, is SQTIHQWPATLVQPVGSPLSLECTVEGTSNPNLYWYRQAAGRGLQLLFYSVGIGQISSEVPQNLSASRPQDRQFILSSKKLLLSDSGFYLCAWNAGRVSNTEAFFGQGTRLTVV.

The chain joins TRBV9 to TRBJ2-3; 13 nucleotides match TRBD2. The CDR3 has 23 amino acids. Germline lookup yields CDR1 SGDLS and CDR2 YYNGEE. With V trimmed by 3 bases and J by 4 bases, 26 bases remained unmatched. CDR3 residues: CASSAPLGGLAGDRQNLPDTQYF. In nucleotides, the CDR3 is TGTGCCAGCAGCGCGCCGTTAGGAGGACTAGCGGGGGACCGCCAGAATCTGCCAGATACGCAGTATTTT.

The chain links TRBV2 to TRBJ2-7, with TRBD1 matching 7 bases. The V and J ends lost 5 bases and 1 base, in that order; junction bases with no gene match: 5. The CDR3 runs to 14 residues. The germline V gene encodes CDR1 SNHLY and CDR2 FYNNEI. In nucleotides, the CDR3 is TGTGCCAGCAGTCCTGACAGGGCGTCCTACGAGCAGTACTTC. This sequence encodes CASSPDRASYEQYF.

Comments on this clone: Other DNA sequences in this specimen translate into the identical CDR3. The chain combines TRBV15 with TRBJ1-1; D gene unclear. Germline lookup yields CDR1 LNHNV and CDR2 YYDKDF (reference sequence). The V end was cut by 0 bases, the J end by 1 base, with 6 bases between. The CDR3 has 14 residues. The CDR3 nucleotides are TGTGCCACCAGCAGAGATACGGGGAACACTGAAGCTTTCTTT. As protein: CATSRDTGNTEAFF.

This clone appeared once. The genes are TRBV5-1 and TRBJ1-2, with TRBD1 matching over 7 bases. Unmatched junction bases numbered 7, after V lost 4 bases and J lost 7 bases. Germline loops: CDR1 SGHRS, CDR2 YFSETQ. This CDR3 region has 13 residues. The CDR3 loop is CASSPQQGSGYTF. The CDR3 DNA reads as TGCGCCAGCAGCCCCCAACAGGGGAGTGGCTACACCTTC.

The CDR3 DNA reads TGTGCCAGCAGCGTAGCGGGGAGGGGTTCCGAAGGCTACACCTTC. This gives the protein CASSVAGRGSEGYTF. The gene calls are TRBV9 and TRBJ1-2; tentative D call: TRBD1 (5 bases). Germline CDR1 and CDR2: SGDLS and YYNGEE. Trimming removed 0 bases at V and 8 bases at J, with 17 bases between. The CDR3 spans 15 residues.